The 22 T cell receptor beta chains below were found in one sample sequenced in a study of regulatory and conventional T cells in RAG deficiency. The table came from immunoSEQ multiplex PCR; TCRdb's copy has only in-frame clones and leaves some out. The sample lists about 34,000 clones; approximately 80% were seen once. Genomic DNA came from blood conventional CD4+ T cells gated CD25-low CD127-high. The same specimen was also included in a second study, on regulatory T cells. This second study says: Primers: 52 TRBV forward and 13 TRBJ reverse.

Sequenced input: CD4+ effector T cells sorted from blood. Receptors originate from a human donor in good health.

In its sample, this clone was seen a few times. The chain carries TRBV18 and TRBJ2-5; tentative D call: TRBD1 (6 bases). CDR1 is KGHSH and CDR2 is LQKENI in the germline V gene. The CDR3 loop spans 14 amino acids. Trimming stripped 3 bases from V and 5 bases from J, with 13 bases between. The CDR3 coding sequence is TGTGCCAGCTCACCCCCAGGGGCGCGTGAGACCCAGTACTTC. Residues: CASSPPGARETQYF.

The V and J genes are TRBV1 and TRBJ2-3; the DNA was not used to check the table's D call, TRBD2. TRBV1 is described as a pseudogene. The CDR3 covers 13 residues. Written as DNA, the CDR3 is TGCACCAGCAGCCGGAGACTAGTCGCTACGCAGTATTTT. Translation gives CTSSRRLVATQYF.

The chain has TRBV30 and TRBJ1-5, with D possibly TRBD1 on 5 matching bases. The CDR3 has 13 amino acids. Trimming shortened V by 1 base and J by 4 bases, and 8 bases separated the two germline ends. The germline V gene has CDR1 GTSNPN and CDR2 SVGIG (reference sequence). CDR3 nucleotide sequence: TGTGCCTGGAGTGCGACAGCAAATCAGCCCCAGCATTTT. Translation gives CAWSATANQPQHF.

The rearrangement links TRBV4-1 to TRBJ2-3; 10 bases are a match to TRBD2. J was trimmed by 2 bases and V by 1 base; bases with no gene match: 3. This CDR3 is built from 16 residues. Germline CDR1 is MGHRA and CDR2 is YSYEKL. CDR3 amino acids: CASSQVSGGPTDTQYF. CDR3 in DNA: TGCGCCAGCAGCCAAGTTAGCGGGGGGCCCACAGATACGCAGTATTTT.

This clone was found a few times. This chain uses TRBV5-1 with TRBJ1-5, with D uncertain. This CDR3 spans 15 amino acids. Germline loops: CDR1 SGHRS, CDR2 YFSETQ. The V end lost 0 bases, the J end lost 0 bases, and 7 bases lay between the germline ends. Written as DNA, the CDR3 is TGCGCCAGCAGCTTGGTTCCCGATAGCAATCAGCCCCAGCATTTT. This gives the protein CASSLVPDSNQPQHF.

The gene calls are TRBV27 and TRBJ1-2; D is uncertain. Germline V lookup: CDR1 MNHEY, CDR2 SMNVEV (reference sequence). The CDR3 length is 14 residues. V lost 0 bases and J 8 bases, leaving 13 bases between the germline ends. The CDR3 spells CASSLSSASRGYTF. DNA for the CDR3: TGTGCCAGCAGTTTATCGTCCGCGTCGAGGGGCTACACCTTC.

The chain employs TRBV30 and TRBJ1-1; possibly TRBD1 for D (5 bases). This CDR3 spans 13 amino acids. Trimming shortened V by 1 base and J by 5 bases, and 11 bases separated the two germline ends. Germline CDR1 is GTSNPN and CDR2 is SVGIG (reference sequence). CDR3 in DNA: TGTGCCTGGAGTGGGCAGGGTTATACTGAAGCTTTCTTT. Amino acid sequence: CAWSGQGYTEAFF. The full variable domain, with the rest looked up from reference TRBV30 and TRBJ1-1, is SQTIHQWPATLVQPVGSPLSLECTVEGTSNPNLYWYRQAAGRGLQLLFYSVGIGQISSEVPQNLSASRPQDRQFILSSKKLLLSDSGFYLCAWSGQGYTEAFFGQGTRLTVV.

The V gene is TRBV7-2, the J gene TRBJ1-2, with D uncertain. Between the trimmed V and J ends, which lost 4 bases and 7 bases, there was a span of 13 bases. The CDR3 is 13 amino acids. Germline V gene data show CDR1 as SGHTA and CDR2 as FQGNSA. The chain's CDR3 is CASSSERIGGYTF. The CDR3 region has the DNA TGTGCCAGCAGCTCGGAGAGGATAGGTGGCTACACCTTC.

The rearrangement joins TRBV7-9 to TRBJ1-4, with 10 nucleotides matching TRBD1. CDR3 size: 13 residues. V shed 5 bases, J shed 7 bases, and the junction held 1 base outside the gene matches. CDR1 SEHNR and CDR2 FQNEAQ come from the germline V gene (reference sequence). The CDR3 bases are TGTGCCAGCAGCCGGACAGGGGGTGAAAAACTGTTTTTT. Its protein is CASSRTGGEKLFF.

This clone was detected once. The V gene is TRBV30, the J gene TRBJ2-3, with 10 bases identical to TRBD2. V lost 0 bases and J lost 3; bases outside the gene matches: 9. Germline V gene lookup returns CDR1 GTSNPN and CDR2 SVGIG (reference sequence). This CDR3 has 17 amino acids. The CDR3 DNA follows: TGTGCCTGGAGTGTCGCCCAAAGCGGGGGGGTAACAGATACGCAGTATTTT. Encoded protein: CAWSVAQSGGVTDTQYF. Looking up the rest from reference TRBV30 and TRBJ2-3 gives the full variable domain: SQTIHQWPATLVQPVGSPLSLECTVEGTSNPNLYWYRQAAGRGLQLLFYSVGIGQISSEVPQNLSASRPQDRQFILSSKKLLLSDSGFYLCAWSVAQSGGVTDTQYFGPGTRLTVL.

This clone is a singleton in its sample. The chain joins TRBV14 to TRBJ2-7; TRBD1 is a possible D gene (5 bases). The CDR3 has 17 residues. The V end was cut by 2 bases, the J end by 2 bases, with 19 bases between. Germline CDR1 SGHDN, CDR2 FVKESK. The CDR3 loop is CASSQSIFRQGAYEQYF. The CDR3 DNA reads TGTGCCAGCAGCCAATCGATTTTTAGGCAAGGGGCCTACGAGCAGTACTTC.

This chain connects TRBV6-5 to TRBJ1-1; TRBD1 is a possible D gene (5 bases). Germline assignment: CDR1 MNHEY and CDR2 SVGAGI. The V gene lost 6 bases and the J gene lost 1 base, with 15 bases spanning the gap. This CDR3 is 15 amino acids long. The CDR3 loop reads CASSPLGLRNTEAFF. The CDR3 region has the DNA TGTGCCAGCAGCCCGTTGGGACTGCGGAACACTGAAGCTTTCTTT.

V and J are TRBV9 and TRBJ1-4, with TRBD1 identical over 8 bases. From germline, CDR1 is SGDLS and CDR2 YYNGEE. The CDR3 covers 12 residues. Trimming removed 3 bases from V and 12 bases from J; junction bases left unmatched: 4. Here the CDR3 reads CASSAQGAELFF. The DNA of the CDR3 is TGTGCCAGCAGCGCTCAGGGGGCAGAACTGTTTTTT. Full variable domain (rest looked up from reference TRBV9 and TRBJ1-4): DSGVTQTPKHLITATGQRVTLRCSPRSGDLSVYWYQQSLDQGLQFLIQYYNGEERAKGNILERFSAQQFPDLHSELNLSSLELGDSALYFCASSAQGAELFFGSGTQLSVL.

This chain connects TRBV4-1 to TRBJ1-4; TRBD1 aligns across 8 bases. CDR1 is MGHRA and CDR2 is YSYEKL in the germline V gene. J gave up 2 bases and V 5 bases, and 4 bases lay outside the gene matches. This CDR3 contains 15 residues. The CDR3 sequence: CASSGQGATNEKLFF. CDR3 sequence (DNA): TGCGCCAGCAGCGGGCAGGGGGCTACTAATGAAAAACTGTTTTTT.

The J gene is TRBJ2-7, the V gene TRBV13; a possible D gene is TRBD1 (6 bases). Germline lookup yields CDR1 PRHDT and CDR2 FYEKMQ (reference sequence). Trimming cost V 8 bases and J 0 bases, with 14 bases left between them. The CDR3 spans 14 residues. CDR3 sequence (DNA): TGTGCCAGCGGGATGAGGGGGAACTCCTACGAGCAGTACTTC. Translating gives CASGMRGNSYEQYF.

The CDR3 DNA follows: TGTGCCAGTAGTATAGGGACGGCCGGCTATGGCTACACCTTC. Its translation: CASSIGTAGYGYTF. The J gene is TRBJ1-2, the V gene TRBV19; D is unclear. The CDR3 totals 14 residues. Germline V gene lookup returns CDR1 LNHDA and CDR2 SQIVND (reference sequence). Between the trimmed V and J ends, which lost 1 base and 4 bases, there was a span of 10 bases.

This clone has more than one count but fewer than ten. The gene calls are TRBV30 and TRBJ1-1, with a weak D call TRBD1 (6 bases). CDR1 is GTSNPN, CDR2 SVGIG, per germline (reference sequence). Trimming shortened V by 1 base and J by 1 base, and 7 bases separated the two germline ends. The CDR3 covers 13 residues. The CDR3 spells CAWSEQGNTEAFF. CDR3 nucleotide sequence: TGTGCCTGGAGTGAACAGGGGAACACTGAAGCTTTCTTT.

The gene calls are TRBV12-5 and TRBJ2-3; D perhaps matches TRBD2 (5 bases). V was cut by 5 bases and J by 3 bases, with 9 bases left in between. Germline CDR1 LGHNT, CDR2 FRNRAP. The CDR3 has 13 residues. CDR3 sequence: CASGRRGTDTQYF. The CDR3 DNA is TGTGCTAGTGGTAGACGGGGAACAGATACGCAGTATTTT.

The V gene is TRBV10-2, the J gene TRBJ2-7; D perhaps matches TRBD1 (5 bases). Trimming pared 9 bases from V and 3 bases from J, leaving 21 bases between. The CDR3 totals 15 residues. CDR1 and CDR2 from the germline V gene are WSHSY and SAAADI. The CDR3 region is CASASGFDSDYEQYF. DNA for the CDR3: TGCGCCAGTGCTTCCGGGTTTGACAGTGACTACGAGCAGTACTTC.

The gene calls are TRBV15 and TRBJ1-2; D remains ambiguous. In germline, CDR1 is LNHNV, CDR2 YYDKDF (reference sequence). Trimming shortened V by 0 bases and J by 8 bases, and 13 bases separated the two germline ends. The CDR3 has 14 residues. The CDR3: CATSRDSEGWGYTF. The CDR3 region has the DNA TGTGCCACCAGCAGAGACAGTGAAGGTTGGGGCTACACCTTC.

This chain joins TRBV6-6 and TRBJ1-3, with 8 bases fitting TRBD1. The CDR3 is 16 amino acids. With V trimmed by 4 bases and J by 2 bases, 7 bases remained unmatched. Germline-derived CDR1 and CDR2 are MNHNY and SVGAGI (reference sequence). The CDR3, as DNA: TGTGCCAGCAGTTCCCCAGGACAGGGAACTGGAAACACCATATATTTT. Amino acid sequence: CASSSPGQGTGNTIYF.

The chain has TRBV19 and TRBJ1-6; 9 bases are a match to TRBD1. The germline V gene encodes CDR1 LNHDA and CDR2 SQIVND (reference sequence). Trimming at V came to 6 bases and at J to 7 bases, leaving 4 bases not matched to a gene. This CDR3 spans 14 amino acids. This CDR3 reads CASSRTGENSPLHF. CDR3 in DNA: TGTGCCAGTAGCCGGACAGGGGAAAATTCACCCCTCCACTTT.